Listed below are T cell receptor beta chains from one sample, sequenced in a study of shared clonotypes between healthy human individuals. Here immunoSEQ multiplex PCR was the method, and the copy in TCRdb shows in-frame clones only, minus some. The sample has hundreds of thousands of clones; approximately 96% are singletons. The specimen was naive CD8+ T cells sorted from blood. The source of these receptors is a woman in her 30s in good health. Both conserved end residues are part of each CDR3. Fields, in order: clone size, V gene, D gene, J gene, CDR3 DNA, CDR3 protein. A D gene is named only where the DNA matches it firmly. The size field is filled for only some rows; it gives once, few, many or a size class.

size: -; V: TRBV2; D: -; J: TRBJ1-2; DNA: TGTGCCAGCAGCGACTTCTTAAACTATGGCTACACCTTC; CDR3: CASSDFLNYGYTF
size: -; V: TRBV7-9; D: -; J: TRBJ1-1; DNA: TGTGCCAGCAGTGGGACGTCACCCACTGAAGCTTTCTTT; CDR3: CASSGTSPTEAFF
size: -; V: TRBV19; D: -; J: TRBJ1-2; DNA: TGTGCCAGTAGTATAAGACACTCCGGGACACTGAAGGATGGCTACACCTTC; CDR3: CASSIRHSGTLKDGYTF
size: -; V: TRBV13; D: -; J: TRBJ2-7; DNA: TGTGCCAGCAGCTTAGGGATCGGGGTTGGCGAGCAGTACTTC; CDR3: CASSLGIGVGEQYF
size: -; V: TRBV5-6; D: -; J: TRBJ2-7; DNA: TGTGCCAGCAGCTTGGGAGGTGGCGAGCAGTACTTC; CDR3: CASSLGGGEQYF
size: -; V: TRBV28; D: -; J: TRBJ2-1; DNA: TGTGCCAGCAGTTTATGGCTTCGGGACCCCACGGGGAATGAGCAGTTCTTC; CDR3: CASSLWLRDPTGNEQFF
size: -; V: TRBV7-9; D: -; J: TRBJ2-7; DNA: TGTGCCAGCAGCTTGGGGACAAACGAGCAGTACTTC; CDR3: CASSLGTNEQYF
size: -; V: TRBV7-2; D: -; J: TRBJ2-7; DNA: TGTGCCAGCAGCTTATCTTGGGGACTGGAATTCTACGAGCAGTACTTC; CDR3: CASSLSWGLEFYEQYF
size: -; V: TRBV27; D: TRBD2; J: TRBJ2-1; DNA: TGTGCCAGCAGTTTAAACCCCCTAGCGGGAGTCAAGTTCTTC; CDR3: CASSLNPLAGVKFF
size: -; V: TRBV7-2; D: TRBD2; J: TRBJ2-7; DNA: TGTGCCAGCAGCTTAGCCAGGACTAGCGGAGGGGCCTACGAGCAGTACTTC; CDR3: CASSLARTSGGAYEQYF
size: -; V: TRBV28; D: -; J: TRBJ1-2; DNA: TGTGCCAGCAGTAATAGAGAGGCAGGCTATGGCTACACCTTC; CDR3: CASSNREAGYGYTF
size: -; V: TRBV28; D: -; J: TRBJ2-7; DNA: TGTGCCAGCAGTTTAGGGTACTCTTCTCCCTACGAGCAGTACTTC; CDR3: CASSLGYSSPYEQYF
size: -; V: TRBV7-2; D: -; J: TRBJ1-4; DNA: TGTGCCAGCAGACCCCCCGGTGGTGAAGAAAAACTGTTTTTT; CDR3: CASRPPGGEEKLFF
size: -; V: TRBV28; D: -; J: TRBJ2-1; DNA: TGTGCCAGCAGACTGGAGGATCGGTCCAATGAGCAGTTCTTC; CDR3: CASRLEDRSNEQFF
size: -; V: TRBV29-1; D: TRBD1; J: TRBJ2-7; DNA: TGCAGCGTTCGCTGGGACAGGGGCATGGGAGAGCAGTACTTC; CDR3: CSVRWDRGMGEQYF
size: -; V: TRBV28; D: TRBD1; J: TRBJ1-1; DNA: TGTGCCAGCAGTTCCTGGAACCCGGGACAGGGAGGGGGCACTGAAGCTTTCTTT; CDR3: CASSSWNPGQGGGTEAFF
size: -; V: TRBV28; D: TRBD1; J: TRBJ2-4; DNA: TGTGCCAGCAGTTACACCCGGGACAGGGGGACCAAAAACATTCAGTACTTC; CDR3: CASSYTRDRGTKNIQYF
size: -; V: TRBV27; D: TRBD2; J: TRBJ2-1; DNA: TGTGCCAGCAGTCCCCTAGCGGGAGGGTCCTACAATGAGCAGTTCTTC; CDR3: CASSPLAGGSYNEQFF
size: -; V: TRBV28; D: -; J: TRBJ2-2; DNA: TGTGCCAGCAGTTTGTCCGGGGGTACCGGGGAGCTGTTTTTT; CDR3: CASSLSGGTGELFF
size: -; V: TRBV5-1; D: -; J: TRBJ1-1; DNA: TGCGCCAGCAGCTTGGTTGCAGTGAACACTGAAGCTTTCTTT; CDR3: CASSLVAVNTEAFF
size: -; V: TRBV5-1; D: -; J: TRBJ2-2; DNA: TGCGCCAGCAGTCCCCGGGGGAACACCGGGGAGCTGTTTTTT; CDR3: CASSPRGNTGELFF
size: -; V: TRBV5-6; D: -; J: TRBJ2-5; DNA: TGTGCCAGCAGAGGATGGGGGGGCGAAGAGACCCAGTACTTC; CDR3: CASRGWGGEETQYF
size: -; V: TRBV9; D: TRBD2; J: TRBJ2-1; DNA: TGTGCCAGCAGCGGAGTCCTAGCGGCCCACGGGAATGAGCAGTTCTTC; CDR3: CASSGVLAAHGNEQFF
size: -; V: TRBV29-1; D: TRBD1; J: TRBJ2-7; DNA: TGCAGCGTTGAAGTGTTCGACAGGGGGGTTGGCGAGCAGTACTTC; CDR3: CSVEVFDRGVGEQYF
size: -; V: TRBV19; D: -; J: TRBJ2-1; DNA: TGTGCCAGTACATTGAGCGGCAATGAGCAGTTCTTC; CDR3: CASTLSGNEQFF
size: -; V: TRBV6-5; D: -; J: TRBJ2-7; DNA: TGTGCCAGCAGTTACTATGGGGCCCAGGACGAGCAGTACTTC; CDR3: CASSYYGAQDEQYF
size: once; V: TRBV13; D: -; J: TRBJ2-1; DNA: TGTGCCAGCAGCCTGGGAGGGGGGAATGAGCAGTTCTTC; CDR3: CASSLGGGNEQFF
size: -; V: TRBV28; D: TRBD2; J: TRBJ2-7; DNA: TGTGCCAGCAGGGGAGCGGGAGAGGTCGAGCAGTACTTC; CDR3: CASRGAGEVEQYF
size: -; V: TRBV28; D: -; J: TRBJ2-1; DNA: TGTGCCAGCAGTTTAGTTGGGTCCCCGGGTGAGCAGTTCTTC; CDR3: CASSLVGSPGEQFF
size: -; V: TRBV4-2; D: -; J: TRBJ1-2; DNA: TGTGCCAGCAGCCAAGAACAGGGTAACTATGGCTACACCTTC; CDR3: CASSQEQGNYGYTF
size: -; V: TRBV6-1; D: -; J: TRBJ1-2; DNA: TGTGCCATCAGTGGGGTAGGGGATGGCTACACCTTC; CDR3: CAISGVGDGYTF
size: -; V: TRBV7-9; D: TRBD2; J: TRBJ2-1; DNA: TGTGCCAGCAGCTTAGAGACTAGCGGGGGCCCAATGGCGAATGAGCAGTTCTTC; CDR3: CASSLETSGGPMANEQFF
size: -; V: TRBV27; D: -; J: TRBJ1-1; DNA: TGTGCCAGCAGTTTATTTGGGGGGCGCGCTACTGAAGCTTTCTTT; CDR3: CASSLFGGRATEAFF
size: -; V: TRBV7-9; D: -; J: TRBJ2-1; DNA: TGTGCCAGCCTAAGCGCCCTCATGGAGCAGTTCTTC; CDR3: CASLSALMEQFF
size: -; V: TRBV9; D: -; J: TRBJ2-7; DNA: TGTGCCAGCAGCGTAGAAGGGACGGGCTCCTACGAGCAGTACTTC; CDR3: CASSVEGTGSYEQYF
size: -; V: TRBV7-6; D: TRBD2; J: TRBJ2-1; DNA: TGTGCCAGCAGCCCAGGACTAGCCGGAGAGCAGTTCTTC; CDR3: CASSPGLAGEQFF
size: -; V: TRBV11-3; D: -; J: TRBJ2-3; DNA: TGTGCCAGCAGCTTAGGGACAGTCGATACGCAGTATTTT; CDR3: CASSLGTVDTQYF
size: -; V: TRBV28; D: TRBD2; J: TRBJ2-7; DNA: TGTGCCAGCAGTGTCCCACTAGCGGGAGTCTACGAGCAGTACTTC; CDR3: CASSVPLAGVYEQYF
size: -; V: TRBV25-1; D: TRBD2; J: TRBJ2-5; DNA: TGTGCCAGCAGTGATTGGCGGACTAGCGGGAATCAAGAGACCCAGTACTTC; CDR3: CASSDWRTSGNQETQYF
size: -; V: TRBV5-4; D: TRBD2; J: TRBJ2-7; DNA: TGTGCCAGCAGCTCGTGGACTAGCGGAGCCTACGAGCAGTACTTC; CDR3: CASSSWTSGAYEQYF
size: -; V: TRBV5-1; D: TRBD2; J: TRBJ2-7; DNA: TGCGCCAGCAGCTTGGGCGGGAGGGCCTACGAGCAGTACTTC; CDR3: CASSLGGRAYEQYF
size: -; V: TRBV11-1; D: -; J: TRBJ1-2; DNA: TGTGCCAGCAGCTTCCTTTCCTCATGGGGCTACACCTTC; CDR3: CASSFLSSWGYTF
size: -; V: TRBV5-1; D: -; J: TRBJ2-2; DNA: TGCGCCAGCAGCTTCACATGGACAGCAATTGATAACACCGGGGAGCTGTTTTTT; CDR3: CASSFTWTAIDNTGELFF
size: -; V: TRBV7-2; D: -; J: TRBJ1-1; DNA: TGTGCCAGCAGCTTAATACACGGGGGGGTTGAAGCTTTCTTT; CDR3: CASSLIHGGVEAFF
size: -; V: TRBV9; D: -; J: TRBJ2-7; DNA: TGTGCCAGCAGCCCCCTCCGAGGGGGCTACGAGCAGTACTTC; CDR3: CASSPLRGGYEQYF
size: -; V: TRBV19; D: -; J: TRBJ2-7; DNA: TGTGCCAGTAGTACCATTCCAGGTTCGTTCGCCTACGAGCAGTACTTC; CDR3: CASSTIPGSFAYEQYF
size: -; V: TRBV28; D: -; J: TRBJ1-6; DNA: TGTGCCAGCAGCCCATTCATCGGCGCGTTGCAGAATTCACCCCTCCACTTT; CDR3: CASSPFIGALQNSPLHF
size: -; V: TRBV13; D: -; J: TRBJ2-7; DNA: TGTGCCAGCAGCCCTACCTCCGGGCCGAGGGGCGAGCAGTACTTC; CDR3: CASSPTSGPRGEQYF
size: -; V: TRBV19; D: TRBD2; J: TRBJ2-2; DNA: TGTGCCAGTAGTCCATCTTATGCGGGGGGACGGACCGGGGAGCTGTTTTTT; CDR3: CASSPSYAGGRTGELFF
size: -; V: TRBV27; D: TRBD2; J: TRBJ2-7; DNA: TGTGCCAGCAGTTTATCTCCCGGGACTAGCGTCTACGAGCAGTACTTC; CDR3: CASSLSPGTSVYEQYF
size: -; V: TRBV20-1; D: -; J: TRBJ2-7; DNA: TGCAGTGCTAGCATTGACTACGAGCAGTACTTC; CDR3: CSASIDYEQYF
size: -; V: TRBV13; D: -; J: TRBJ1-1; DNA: TGTGCCAGCAGCGCCATGTCGCCGAACACTGAAGCTTTCTTT; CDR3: CASSAMSPNTEAFF
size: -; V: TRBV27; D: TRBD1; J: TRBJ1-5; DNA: TGTGCCAGCAGTCAAAGGGGGACAGGTAATCAGCCCCAGCATTTT; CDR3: CASSQRGTGNQPQHF
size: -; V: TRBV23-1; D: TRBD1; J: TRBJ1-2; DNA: TGCGCCAGCGGGCAGAAACATCAAACAGGGGACTATGGCTACACCTTC; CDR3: CASGQKHQTGDYGYTF
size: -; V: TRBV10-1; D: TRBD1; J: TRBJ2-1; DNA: TGCGCCAGCAGTGAGTCCGTGACAGGGCCTTACAATGAGCAGTTCTTC; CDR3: CASSESVTGPYNEQFF
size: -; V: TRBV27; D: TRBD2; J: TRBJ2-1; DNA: TGTGCCAGCAGTTTACTAGCGGGGAGATACAATGAGCAGTTCTTC; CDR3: CASSLLAGRYNEQFF